Each of the 19 T cell receptor beta chains below was sequenced from the same sample in a study of regulatory T cells in long-lasting Graves disease. Described time point: newly diagnosed GD, antithyroid drugs for less than 3 months. TCR sequences were obtained from RNA taken from PBMCs. Investigators prepared the TCR beta libraries by applying iRepertoire HTBI primers and Arm-PCR of CDR3 regions. One entry per CDR3 protein results from TCRdb running MiXCR on the multiplex PCR reads. Found here are 350,000 to 500,000 distinct CDR3 sequences, 12% to 15% of them singletons; the top ten hold approximately 17%. The same data also contributed to another study, on T cells in Graves' hyperthyroidism and ophthalmopathy.

Source: peripheral blood mononuclear cells (PBMCs), taken at new diagnosis, from a patient treated with antithyroid drugs. These receptors came from a woman in her fifties or sixties with Graves disease.

The sample holds many counts of this clonotype. The V and J genes are TRBV18 and TRBJ1-2, with D unclear. Per germline, CDR1 KGHSH and CDR2 LQKENI. Trimming took 2 bases from V and 1 from J, leaving 5 bases between them. The CDR3 is 13 residues long. The CDR3 bases are TGTGCCAGCTCACCAGAACTTAACTATGGCTACACCTTC. It translates to CASSPELNYGYTF.

This clonotype was observed at least ten times. The rearrangement uses TRBV11-2 and TRBJ2-7; TRBD1 aligns across 8 bases. The V gene's germline CDR1 is SGHAT and CDR2 FQNNGV. V lost 2 bases to trimming and J lost 2 bases; unmatched junction nucleotides: 5. The CDR3 is 15 residues long. The CDR3 is CASSLRGTGPYEQYF. The CDR3 region has the DNA TGTGCCAGCAGCTTAAGGGGGACAGGCCCCTACGAGCAGTACTTC.

There are many counts of this clonotype. V is TRBV20-1 and J is TRBJ2-1; perhaps TRBD2 as D (6 bases). This CDR3 comprises 15 residues. The germline CDR1 and CDR2 sequences are DFQATT and SNEGSKA (reference sequence). With 0 bases removed from V and 8 bases from J, the gap between germline ends came to 17 bases. CDR3 residues: CSARDPRDLEYEQFF. Here the CDR3 DNA reads TGCAGTGCTAGAGATCCGAGGGACTTAGAGTATGAGCAGTTCTTC.

This clonotype was seen repeatedly, ten times or more. The chain has TRBV7-2 and TRBJ2-1; D gene uncertain. The CDR3 loop spans 19 amino acids. Trimming pared 5 bases from V and 0 bases from J, leaving 23 bases between. The germline gives CDR1 SGHTA, CDR2 FQGNSA. In DNA form, the CDR3 reads TGTGCCAGCAGCGCTTCTCCCCCTGAGAAGCTGAGCTCCTACAATGAGCAGTTCTTC. Protein product: CASSASPPEKLSSYNEQFF.

This clonotype appeared many times. The junction does not match germline at one end; this may be a read error. This chain joins TRBV5-1 and TRBJ1-1; 8 bases line up with TRBD1. Germline lookup yields CDR1 SGHRS and CDR2 YFSETQ. CDR3 length: 15 residues. The CDR3: CASSLGQGVNTEAFF. DNA for the CDR3: TGTGCCAGCAGCCTCGGACAGGGAGTAAACACTGAAGCTTTCTTT.

This clonotype was detected ten times or more. The rearrangement uses TRBV7-2 and TRBJ2-7, with 9 positions matching TRBD2. This CDR3 spans 15 amino acids. J was trimmed by 3 bases and V by 7 bases; bases with no gene match: 10. Germline loops: CDR1 SGHTA, CDR2 FQGNSA. CDR3 residues: CASNPEAGGIYEQYF. The DNA for the CDR3 is TGTGCCAGCAACCCAGAAGCGGGAGGAATCTACGAGCAGTACTTC.

This clonotype was recorded at least ten times. The chain carries TRBV2 and TRBJ1-4; D is uncertain. From germline, CDR1 is SNHLY and CDR2 FYNNEI. This CDR3 is 15 amino acids long. Trimming removed 8 bases from V and 0 bases from J, with 13 bases in between. The CDR3 DNA reads as TGTGCCAGCGTGAAGAACACGGCAACTAATGAAAAACTGTTTTTT. Its protein product is CASVKNTATNEKLFF.

This clonotype was picked up many times. CDR3 in amino acids: CASSYAGTDKNYGYTF. CDR3 nucleotides: TGTGCCAGCAGCTACGCCGGGACAGATAAGAACTATGGCTACACCTTC. This rearrangement joins TRBV7-9 to TRBJ1-2; 7 bases fit TRBD1. CDR3 length: 16 residues. V lost 4 bases, J lost 2 bases, and 10 bases stayed unmatched. In germline, CDR1 is SEHNR, CDR2 FQNEAQ (reference sequence).

This clonotype was observed many times. The V gene is TRBV5-1, the J gene TRBJ2-1; 7 bases line up with TRBD1. Trimming at V came to 0 bases and at J to 3 bases, leaving 3 bases not matched to a gene. Germline V gene data show CDR1 as SGHRS and CDR2 as YFSETQ. The CDR3 is 15 residues long. CDR3 nucleotide sequence: TGCGCCAGCAGCTTGGCACAGGGGATCTACAATGAGCAGTTCTTC. This sequence encodes CASSLAQGIYNEQFF.

A remark on this clonotype: This clone may be a read error of a much larger clone one base away. The chain has TRBV5-5 and TRBJ2-7; TRBD1 matches at 10 bases. Trimming cost V 4 bases and J 0 bases; bases outside gene matches: 7. There are 16 residues in the CDR3. Germline values: CDR1 SGHKS, CDR2 YYEKEE (reference sequence). As DNA, the CDR3 is TGTGCCAGCAGCCAGGACAGGGGGGGGAGCTCCTACGAGCAGTACTTC. It codes for CASSQDRGGSSYEQYF.

This clonotype occurred many times. The genes are TRBV5-1 and TRBJ1-1; D is unclear. With 0 bases removed from V and 0 bases from J, the gap between germline ends came to 9 bases. Germline V gene data show CDR1 as SGHRS and CDR2 as YFSETQ. This CDR3 spans 15 amino acids. Here the CDR3 DNA reads TGCGCCAGCAGCTTGGAGTGGGATATGAACACTGAAGCTTTCTTT. Protein: CASSLEWDMNTEAFF.

This clonotype was seen only a few times. CDR3 sequence (DNA): TGTGCCAGCAGCTTAACTTCTACCCCTAATGAGCAGTTCTTC. This sequence encodes CASSLTSTPNEQFF. This chain links TRBV4-2 with TRBJ2-1; D remains unclear. V was trimmed by 5 bases and J by 7 bases, leaving 15 bases between them. Germline lookup yields CDR1 LGHNA and CDR2 YNFKEQ. CDR3 length equals 14 residues.

This clonotype was found many times. The chain combines TRBV12-3 or TRBV12-4 with TRBJ1-2; 9 bases fit TRBD1. After removal of 6 bases from V and 5 bases from J, the junction contained 4 bases not matched to a gene. CDR3 length: 13 amino acids. The CDR3 loop reads CASSRTGEYGYTF. The CDR3 DNA sequence: TGTGCCAGCAGCCGGACAGGGGAGTATGGCTACACCTTC.

J is TRBJ2-7 and V is TRBV28; 10 bases align to TRBD1. Germline CDR1 reads MDHEN; CDR2 reads SYDVKM. V shed 7 bases and J 7 bases; nucleotides not matched to a gene: 13. The CDR3 extends over 15 amino acids. CDR3 sequence reads: CASTDPGQGIGEQYF. The CDR3 coding sequence is TGTGCCAGCACAGACCCGGGACAGGGGATTGGGGAGCAGTACTTC.

Concerning this clonotype itself: Just one base apart from a much larger clone, this may be a read error. The chain employs TRBV28 and TRBJ1-1; tentatively, D is TRBD1 (5 bases). Germline CDR1 reads MDHEN; CDR2 reads SYDVKM. CDR3 length: 15 residues. With 4 bases removed from V and 8 bases from J, the gap between germline ends came to 20 bases. CDR3 protein: CASSSTWGSHREAFF. CDR3 bases: TGTGCCAGCAGTTCGACGTGGGGCAGCCACCGGGAAGCTTTCTTT.

The chain uses TRBV5-4 and TRBJ2-5; 11 bases fit TRBD1. The CDR3 extends over 16 amino acids. Germline-derived CDR1 and CDR2 are SGHNT and YYREEE (reference sequence). The trim removed 4 bases at V and 4 bases at J, leaving 9 bases unmatched. The CDR3 nucleotides are TGTGCCAGCAGCCTGACGGGACAGGGGGGTATAGAGACCCAGTACTTC. Translated: CASSLTGQGGIETQYF. The whole variable domain, remainder taken from reference TRBV5-4 and TRBJ2-5, is ETGVTQSPTHLIKTRGQQVTLRCSSQSGHNTVSWYQQALGQGPQFIFQYYREEENGRGNFPPRFSGLQFPNYSSELNVNALELDDSALYLCASSLTGQGGIETQYFGPGTRLLVL.

There are a few counts of this clonotype. For the CDR3, the DNA is TGTGCCAGCAGCCCACCACTCTATGGCTACACCTTC. This translates into CASSPPLYGYTF. This rearrangement joins TRBV7-9 to TRBJ1-2; no firm D call. Germline V lookup: CDR1 SEHNR, CDR2 FQNEAQ (reference sequence). V lost 5 bases to trimming and J lost 4 bases, with 8 bases between them. This CDR3 has 12 amino acids.

Ten or more counts support this clonotype. This rearrangement joins TRBV5-1 to TRBJ1-5; a weak D match, TRBD1 (5 bases). The CDR3 totals 15 residues. The germline V gene has CDR1 SGHRS and CDR2 YFSETQ. The V end lost 0 bases, the J end lost 4 bases, and 11 bases lay between the germline ends. As DNA, the CDR3 is TGCGCCAGCAGCTTGGTGGGGGGGGATAATCAGCCCCAGCATTTT. Protein: CASSLVGGDNQPQHF.

This clonotype appeared many times. The V call is TRBV11-3, the J call TRBJ2-1, with 9 bases identical to TRBD2. Germline V CDR1 and CDR2: SGHNT, YENEEA. This CDR3 spans 17 amino acids. V lost 4 bases to trimming and J lost 7 bases; unmatched junction nucleotides: 14. CDR3 sequence (DNA): TGTGCCAGCAGCTCCACCTCTTTAGCGGGAGTGGGGAATGAGCAGTTCTTC. Translating it yields CASSSTSLAGVGNEQFF.